The 14 T cell receptor beta chains given below trace back to one sample, sequenced in a study of blood T cells in healthy people across ages. Combining a sample-barcoded 5' primer with a J-beta primer mix, a second PCR ran for about 6 to 11 cycles. One entry per CDR3 protein, called by TCRdb with MiXCR from the 5' RACE reads. The repertoire holds 650,000 to 1,000,000 distinct CDR3 sequences, with about 37% as singletons. The sample consisted of blood. Receptors were obtained from a man aged 18 to 30 in good health.

V and J are TRBV3-1 and TRBJ1-1; no reliable D call. This CDR3 is built from 15 residues. Trimming left V 1 base short and J 2 bases short, with 11 bases between. Germline values: CDR1 LGHDT, CDR2 YNNKEL (reference sequence). As DNA, the CDR3 is TGTGCCAGCAGCCAAGGTTGCAGCGGTAACACTGAAGCTTTCTTT. Amino acid sequence: CASSQGCSGNTEAFF.

This clonotype was seen ten or more times. The rearrangement joins TRBV20-1 to TRBJ2-4; 7 bases agree with TRBD1. CDR1 DFQATT and CDR2 SNEGSKA come from the germline V gene (reference sequence). V lost 6 bases to trimming and J lost 4 bases; unmatched junction nucleotides: 15. The CDR3 is 16 residues long. The chain's CDR3 is CSANTLIDRAKNIQYF. In nucleotides, the CDR3 is TGCAGTGCCAACACGCTCATCGACAGGGCTAAAAACATTCAGTACTTC.

This clonotype was seen a handful of times. A read error may account for a junction end that differs from germline. The genes are TRBV20-1 and TRBJ2-3; possible D gene TRBD1, 5 bases. The CDR3 spans 14 residues. In germline, CDR1 is DFQATT, CDR2 SNEGSKA (reference sequence). CDR3 in amino acids: CSAGDPTGTDTQYF. The CDR3 DNA follows: TGCAGTGCTGGAGACCCGACAGGCACAGATACGCAGTATTTT.

This clonotype was detected a few times. The V gene is TRBV12-3 or TRBV12-4, the J gene TRBJ1-5, with D perhaps matching TRBD1 (6 bases). The length of the CDR3 is 14 residues. With 3 bases removed from V and 5 bases from J, the gap between germline ends came to 11 bases. The CDR3 DNA reads as TGTGCCAGCAGTTTCACGGGGGGCGATCAGCCCCAGCATTTT. Its protein product is CASSFTGGDQPQHF.

The CDR3 sequence: CSARDLQALLISPLHF. CDR3 DNA sequence: TGCAGTGCTAGAGATCTCCAGGCGTTACTGATATCACCCCTCCACTTT. V is TRBV20-1 and J is TRBJ1-6, with unresolved D. This CDR3 comprises 16 residues. Germline V gene sequence: CDR1 DFQATT, CDR2 SNEGSKA (reference sequence). The germline V and J ends were trimmed by 0 bases and 10 bases, with 19 bases remaining between them.

This clonotype was seen at least ten times. The rearrangement uses TRBV3-1 and TRBJ2-3; either TRBD1 or TRBD2 may fit D (6 bases each). CDR1 LGHDT and CDR2 YNNKEL come from the germline V gene (reference sequence). The CDR3 is made up of 14 amino acids. V was trimmed by 4 bases and J by 1 base, leaving 9 bases between them. The CDR3 DNA reads TGTGCCAGCAGCCTTCGGGGGCGCACAGATACGCAGTATTTT. The encoded protein is CASSLRGRTDTQYF.

A few counts support this clonotype. The chain employs TRBV20-1 and TRBJ1-5, with 7 bases aligning to TRBD1. Unmatched junction bases numbered 3, after V lost 3 bases and J lost 1 base. The CDR3 covers 14 residues. Germline assignment: CDR1 DFQATT and CDR2 SNEGSKA (reference sequence). The CDR3 DNA reads TGCAGTGCTAGGGTGACAGGGAGCAATCAGCCCCAGCATTTT. Translation gives CSARVTGSNQPQHF.

This clonotype was recorded at least ten times. V and J are TRBV7-2 and TRBJ2-7; D is possibly TRBD1 (5 bases). The V end lost 6 bases, the J end lost 4 bases, and 13 bases lay between the germline ends. The V gene's germline CDR1 is SGHTA and CDR2 FQGNSA. This CDR3 has 13 amino acids. Here the CDR3 DNA reads TGTGCCAGCAGGGGGCGACTTACTTACGAGCAGTACTTC. Amino acids: CASRGRLTYEQYF.

This clonotype has a count of ten or more. The chain carries TRBV12-3 or TRBV12-4 and TRBJ1-2; a possible D gene is TRBD1 (6 bases). The ends were cut back, 5 bases at V and 5 bases at J, with 15 bases in the middle. The CDR3 is 14 residues long. CDR3: CASSPDSFGYGYTF. The CDR3 region has the DNA TGTGCCAGCAGTCCGGACAGTTTCGGATATGGCTACACCTTC.

This clonotype showed up just a few times. The V and J genes are TRBV7-2 and TRBJ2-4, with TRBD1 matching 8 bases. Germline V gene sequence: CDR1 SGHTA, CDR2 FQGNSA. This CDR3 spans 12 amino acids. V lost 5 bases and J lost 16; bases outside the gene matches: 10. For the CDR3, the DNA is TGTGCCAGCAGCACCCGGACAGGGTCCTTCTACTTC. Translation gives CASSTRTGSFYF.

About this clonotype: A junction end diverges from the germline sequence, so it may reflect a read error. The genes are TRBV29-1 and TRBJ1-1; the D gene is possibly TRBD1 (6 bases). The CDR3 extends over 12 amino acids. In germline, CDR1 is SQVTM, CDR2 ANQGSEA. The CDR3: CSVNSWDTEALF. The CDR3, as DNA: TGCAGCGTGAACTCATGGGACACTGAAGCTTTGTTT. Together with reference TRBV29-1 and TRBJ1-1, the CDR3 gives the full variable domain: SAVISQKPSRDICQRGTSLTIQCQVDSQVTMMFWYRQQPGQSLTLIATANQGSEATYESGFVIDKFPISRPNLTFSTLTVSNMSPEDSSIYLCSVNSWDTEALFGQGTRLTVV.

A few counts support this clonotype. The chain has TRBV3-1 and TRBJ1-6; 8 bases agree with TRBD1. The V and J ends lost 1 base and 9 bases, in that order; junction bases with no gene match: 14. The germline CDR1 and CDR2 sequences are LGHDT and YNNKEL (reference sequence). CDR3 length equals 18 residues. CDR3 in DNA: TGTGCCAGCAGCCAAGGTCCCCCGACAGGGGAGTTCATTTCACCCCTCCACTTT. Encoded protein: CASSQGPPTGEFISPLHF.

To note about this clonotype: One base away lies a much larger clone, so this may be a sequencing read error. The chain links TRBV20-1 to TRBJ2-5; the match to TRBD2 covers 7 bases. The V gene's germline CDR1 is DFQATT and CDR2 SNEGSKA (reference sequence). V was clipped by 6 bases and J by 3 bases; unmatched bases: 13. This CDR3 is built from 15 residues. CDR3 nucleotide sequence: TGCAGTGCCTCTCCGGTGACTAGCAATGAAGAGACCCAGTACTTC. Amino acid sequence: CSASPVTSNEETQYF.

This clonotype was seen a single time. The CDR3 DNA reads TGTGCCAGCAGCTTAAGGGACCCCGGAGGTGAAGCTTTCTTT. It specifies CASSLRDPGGEAFF. The rearrangement uses TRBV7-8 and TRBJ1-1; maybe TRBD1 (5 bases). The CDR3 spans 14 residues. V was trimmed by 2 bases and J by 7 bases, leaving 14 bases between them. CDR1 SGHVS and CDR2 FQNEAQ come from the germline V gene.